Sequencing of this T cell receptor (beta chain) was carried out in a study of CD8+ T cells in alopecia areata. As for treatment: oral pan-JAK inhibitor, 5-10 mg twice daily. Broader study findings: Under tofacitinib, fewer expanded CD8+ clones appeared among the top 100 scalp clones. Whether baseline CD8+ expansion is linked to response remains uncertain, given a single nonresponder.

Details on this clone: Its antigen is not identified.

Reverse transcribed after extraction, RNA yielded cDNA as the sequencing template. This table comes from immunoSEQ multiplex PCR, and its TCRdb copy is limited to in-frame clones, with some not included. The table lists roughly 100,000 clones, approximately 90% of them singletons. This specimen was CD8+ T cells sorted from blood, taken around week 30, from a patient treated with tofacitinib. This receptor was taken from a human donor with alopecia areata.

This chain's CDR3 is CASSEGQGDYGYTF. Here the CDR3 DNA reads TGTGCCAGCAGTGAAGGGCAGGGGGACTATGGCTACACCTTC. V usage is TRBV6-1 and J usage is TRBJ1-2; 7 positions agree with TRBD1. Unmatched junction bases numbered 2, after V lost 1 base and J lost 3 bases. This CDR3 contains 14 residues. Per the germline V gene, CDR1 is MNHNS and CDR2 is SASEGT.